The source of this TCR beta chain is a study of Graves' ophthalmopathy and Graves' hyperthyroidism. There are many counts of this clonotype. Amplification of the TCR beta CDR3 regions used RNA transcripts (as template). Second-round multiplex PCR followed a first-round RT-PCR using HTBI primers. TCRdb reprocessed the multiplex PCR reads via MiXCR and lists one record per CDR3 protein. The sample records 300,000 to 400,000 distinct CDR3 sequences, approximately 18% being singletons. This CDR3 is 15 amino acids long. The V gene's germline CDR1 is SGDLS and CDR2 YYNGEE. The V end lost 1 base, the J end lost 5 bases, and 15 bases lay between the germline ends.

The material sequenced was peripheral blood. The chain has TRBV9 and TRBJ1-1; D perhaps matches TRBD1 (5 bases). The clonotype comes from an adult woman with stable Graves' hyperthyroidism. As DNA, the CDR3 is TGTGCCAGCAGCGTATTAACCCAGGGACGGACTGAAGCTTTCTTT. Protein sequence: CASSVLTQGRTEAFF.